A single sample is the source of the 25 T cell receptor beta chains below, sequenced in a study of blood T cell repertoires in COVID-19. Sequencing used immunoSEQ multiplex PCR; TCRdb keeps in-frame clones, though not all of them. This repertoire shows about 280,000 clones, 83% found once; its top ten account for 8% to 9.5%. The sample comprised peripheral blood. The receptors derive from a woman aged 50 to 60 who had recovered from COVID-19.

The count of this clone is one. The rearrangement joins TRBV28 to TRBJ1-4, with D uncertain. CDR1 MDHEN and CDR2 SYDVKM come from the germline V gene. Between the trimmed V and J ends, which lost 3 bases and 8 bases, there was a span of 10 bases. The CDR3 consists of 13 residues. CDR3 in DNA: TGTGCCAGCAGTTTCGGCGGTGGAGAAAAACTGTTTTTT. It encodes CASSFGGGEKLFF.

The V call is TRBV6-6, the J call TRBJ2-3; 8 nucleotides match TRBD1. Germline V gene sequence: CDR1 MNHNY, CDR2 SVGAGI (reference sequence). CDR3 length: 16 residues. The V gene end was trimmed by 5 bases and the J gene end by 1 base; junction bases not matched to a gene: 8. The CDR3, as DNA: TGTGCCAGCAGTACTCAGGGGGCCCTAGGCACAGATACGCAGTATTTT. This encodes CASSTQGALGTDTQYF.

V is TRBV7-9 and J is TRBJ1-4; D unclear. Trimming shortened V by 5 bases and J by 5 bases, and 24 bases separated the two germline ends. The CDR3 totals 18 residues. Looked up from germline, CDR1 is SEHNR and CDR2 is FQNEAQ (reference sequence). The CDR3 sequence: CASSTPRGGPTKNEKLFF. CDR3 nucleotide sequence: TGTGCCAGCAGCACCCCCCGGGGTGGACCGACAAAGAATGAAAAACTGTTTTTT.

This clone has just one count. V usage is TRBV11-2 and J usage is TRBJ2-7; TRBD2 aligns across 13 bases. With 5 bases clipped from V and 3 bases from J, the junction kept 10 bases outside the gene matches. The CDR3 spans 17 residues. Germline CDR1 is SGHAT and CDR2 is FQNNGV. The CDR3 here is CASSPLRGTSGDYEQYF. The CDR3 DNA reads TGTGCCAGCAGCCCATTAAGGGGGACTAGCGGGGACTACGAGCAGTACTTC. The entire variable domain, with the rest obtained from reference TRBV11-2 and TRBJ2-7, is as follows: EAGVAQSPRYKIIEKRQSVAFWCNPISGHATLYWYQQILGQGPKLLIQFQNNGVVDDSQLPKDRFSAERLKGVDSTLKIQPAKLEDSAVYLCASSPLRGTSGDYEQYFGPGTRLTVT.

The chain links TRBV28 to TRBJ2-2; weak D call: TRBD1 (6 bases). CDR3 length: 13 amino acids. V lost 7 bases and J 3 bases, leaving 9 bases between the germline ends. CDR1 and CDR2 (germline): MDHEN, SYDVKM. The CDR3 region is CASKDSDTGELFF. The CDR3 coding sequence is TGTGCCAGCAAGGACAGTGACACCGGGGAGCTGTTTTTT.

This clone turned up a few times. The rearrangement joins TRBV20-1 to TRBJ2-5; a weak D match, TRBD2 (6 bases). With 3 bases removed from V and 1 base from J, the gap between germline ends came to 12 bases. CDR1 DFQATT and CDR2 SNEGSKA come from the germline V gene (reference sequence). CDR3 length equals 14 residues. The CDR3, as DNA: TGCAGTGCTAGTCTAGCGCAGCCCCAAGAGACCCAGTACTTC. As protein: CSASLAQPQETQYF.

The V gene is TRBV30, the J gene TRBJ1-1, with TRBD1 matching over 8 bases. The trim removed 3 bases at V and 3 bases at J, leaving 3 bases unmatched. The CDR3 is made up of 13 amino acids. Germline lookup yields CDR1 GTSNPN and CDR2 SVGIG (reference sequence). CDR3 DNA sequence: TGTGCCTGGAGACAGGGGGGATACACTGAAGCTTTCTTT. Residues: CAWRQGGYTEAFF.

This rearrangement joins TRBV28 to TRBJ2-7, with 9 positions matching TRBD2. J gave up 3 bases and V 7 bases, and 10 bases lay outside the gene matches. The CDR3 sequence is 15 residues long. The germline CDR1 and CDR2 sequences are MDHEN and SYDVKM. CDR3 sequence reads: CASTSSGTSIYEQYF. The CDR3 coding sequence is TGTGCCAGCACCTCCTCCGGGACTAGCATCTACGAGCAGTACTTC.

V usage is TRBV5-4 and J usage is TRBJ2-1; 14 nucleotides agree with TRBD2. CDR1 SGHNT and CDR2 YYREEE come from the germline V gene (reference sequence). This CDR3 has 17 residues. V was clipped by 4 bases and J by 0 bases; unmatched bases: 3. As DNA, the CDR3 is TGTGCCAGCAGCCGGACTAGCGGGAGGAGCTCCTACAATGAGCAGTTCTTC. This sequence encodes CASSRTSGRSSYNEQFF.

This clone was seen a few times. Other nucleotide sequences from this sample produce the same CDR3. The CDR3 region is CASSATGPPGEKLFF. In nucleotides, the CDR3 is TGTGCCAGCAGCGCCACCGGGCCGCCGGGAGAAAAACTGTTTTTT. The chain links TRBV7-2 to TRBJ1-4; no clear D. Trimming took 5 bases from V and 8 from J, leaving 18 bases between them. This CDR3 contains 15 residues. Germline-derived CDR1 and CDR2 are SGHTA and FQGNSA.

This clone came up a few times. The CDR3: CASSLSAGMNQPQHF. The CDR3 region has the DNA TGTGCCAGCAGTTTATCCGCAGGGATGAATCAGCCCCAGCATTTT. The V call is TRBV27, the J call TRBJ1-5; D may be TRBD1 (5 bases). Trimming cost V 0 bases and J 4 bases, with 10 bases left between them. The CDR3 contains 15 residues. CDR1 and CDR2 from the germline V gene are MNHEY and SMNVEV (reference sequence).

The chain joins TRBV5-6 to TRBJ2-7, with TRBD1 matching 10 bases. This CDR3 is 16 amino acids long. CDR1 and CDR2 from the germline V gene are SGHDT and YYEEEE. Germline trimming cut 4 bases from V and 4 bases from J; bases unmatched to any gene: 11. CDR3 residues: CASSPPPGQGEYEQYF. The CDR3 bases are TGTGCCAGCAGCCCCCCACCCGGACAGGGGGAGTACGAGCAGTACTTC.

This chain uses TRBV7-2 with TRBJ2-1; D might be TRBD1 (5 bases). CDR3 length: 15 amino acids. V was cut by 4 bases and J by 0 bases, with 10 bases left in between. In germline, CDR1 is SGHTA, CDR2 FQGNSA. CDR3 sequence: CASSSHRISYNEQFF. DNA for the CDR3: TGTGCCAGCAGCTCCCACAGGATCTCCTACAATGAGCAGTTCTTC.

The chain combines TRBV5-1 with TRBJ1-6; D gene ambiguous. This CDR3 spans 13 amino acids. Trimming removed 3 bases from V and 7 bases from J, with 8 bases in between. Germline CDR1 is SGHRS and CDR2 is YFSETQ. CDR3 region: CASSSGANSPLHF. CDR3 DNA: TGCGCCAGCAGCTCGGGAGCCAATTCACCCCTCCACTTT.

The V gene is TRBV4-1, the J gene TRBJ2-2; 7 positions match TRBD2. Germline CDR1 is MGHRA and CDR2 is YSYEKL. The CDR3 spans 14 residues. With V trimmed by 3 bases and J by 4 bases, 2 bases remained unmatched. This CDR3 reads CASSQREGTGELFF. DNA for the CDR3: TGCGCCAGCAGCCAGAGGGAGGGCACCGGGGAGCTGTTTTTT.

J is TRBJ2-1 and V is TRBV6-2 or TRBV6-3, with 12 bases aligning to TRBD2. The trim removed 0 bases at V and 9 bases at J, leaving 9 bases unmatched. Per germline, CDR1 MNHEY and CDR2 SVGEGT. The CDR3 runs to 17 residues. Written as DNA, the CDR3 is TGTGCCAGCAGTTACTCCCCTCTAGCGGGAGGGCCTGGTGAGCAGTTCTTC. It translates to CASSYSPLAGGPGEQFF.

This chain links TRBV28 with TRBJ2-1; maybe TRBD1 (6 bases). Trimming removed 6 bases from V and 5 bases from J, with 14 bases in between. CDR1 and CDR2 (germline): MDHEN, SYDVKM. This CDR3 contains 14 residues. DNA for the CDR3: TGTGCCAGCAGCCCCTCGACAGGCCACAATGAGCAGTTCTTC. Translating gives CASSPSTGHNEQFF.

The chain carries TRBV6-2 or TRBV6-3 and TRBJ2-5; 7 bases are shared with TRBD2. The CDR3 is 15 amino acids. CDR1 and CDR2 (germline): MNHEY, SVGEGT. J lost 2 bases, V lost 2 bases, and 5 bases had no gene match. CDR3 sequence (DNA): TGTGCCAGCAGTTACGCGGGAGCCCTACAAGAGACCCAGTACTTC. Translated, it gives CASSYAGALQETQYF.

The CDR3 loop is CASRHNRDTEAFF. The CDR3 DNA reads as TGTGCCAGCAGACATAACAGGGACACTGAAGCTTTCTTT. The chain recombines TRBV6-4 with TRBJ1-1, with a possible D match to TRBD1 (6 bases). Trimming removed 6 bases from V and 3 bases from J, with 11 bases in between. Germline values: CDR1 MRHNA, CDR2 SNTAGT. This CDR3 is 13 amino acids long.

This clone has a single count. The rearrangement links TRBV3-1 (or the pseudogene TRBV3-2) to TRBJ2-7, with a tentative D call TRBD2 (5 bases). Trimming left V 1 base short and J 3 bases short, with 7 bases between. The CDR3 has 13 amino acids. From germline, CDR1 is LGHDT and CDR2 YNNKEL (reference sequence). This CDR3 is CASSQAEGYEQYF. The CDR3 region has the DNA TGTGCCAGCAGCCAAGCCGAGGGCTACGAGCAGTACTTC.

This sequence joins TRBV4-3 and TRBJ1-5; 7 bases align to TRBD1. CDR3 length equals 18 residues. Germline V gene lookup returns CDR1 LGHNA and CDR2 YSLEER. V lost 0 bases, J lost 7 bases, and 15 bases stayed unmatched. The CDR3 here is CASSQDSFGRGAGQPQHF. CDR3 DNA sequence: TGCGCCAGCAGCCAAGATAGTTTTGGCAGGGGGGCTGGGCAGCCCCAGCATTTT.

The chain uses TRBV6-5 and TRBJ2-1, with D tentatively TRBD1 (6 bases). The CDR3 covers 16 residues. Germline CDR1 reads MNHEY; CDR2 reads SVGAGI. Deletions cut 4 bases from V and 2 bases from J, with 15 bases between. The CDR3 DNA reads as TGTGCCAGCAGTTGGGCTACAGGGAGTCCCTACAATGAGCAGTTCTTC. Translated, it gives CASSWATGSPYNEQFF.

V and J are TRBV6-5 and TRBJ1-4; 7 bases map to TRBD1. The J segment lost 8 bases and the V segment lost 5 bases, leaving 11 bases of the junction unmatched. This CDR3 is 15 amino acids long. The germline V gene encodes CDR1 MNHEY and CDR2 SVGAGI. The CDR3 sequence is CASSTQTGAGEKLFF. CDR3 in DNA: TGTGCCAGCAGTACCCAAACAGGGGCGGGAGAAAAACTGTTTTTT.

This chain uses TRBV5-1 with TRBJ1-1; D is uncertain. Germline V gene sequence: CDR1 SGHRS, CDR2 YFSETQ. Trimming took 0 bases from V and 0 from J, leaving 6 bases between them. The CDR3 is made up of 14 amino acids. The CDR3 sequence: CASSLDHLNTEAFF. The CDR3, as DNA: TGCGCCAGCAGCTTGGACCACTTGAACACTGAAGCTTTCTTT.

This chain uses TRBV3-1 (or the pseudogene TRBV3-2) with TRBJ2-4, with D unclear. The CDR3 loop spans 13 amino acids. Germline V CDR1 and CDR2: LGHDT, YNNKEL (reference sequence). The germline V and J ends were trimmed by 0 bases and 12 bases, with 12 bases remaining between them. CDR3 residues: CASSQDLLTPQYF. The CDR3 DNA is TGTGCCAGCAGCCAAGATTTATTAACTCCTCAGTACTTC.